Included here is one T cell receptor beta chain sequence, with context. Per the original data handling: For nucleated cells, counts were estimated from reference gene primer amplification. The repertoire was sequenced with immunoSEQ multiplex PCR; TCRdb's copy has only in-frame clones and lacks some. V and J calls and clone size are copied from that table; D and trimming were computed from the DNA. This sample carries approximately 140,000 clones, over 75% of them seen once, and the ten largest clones take 10% to 15%. CDR1 and CDR2 (germline): SGHAT, FQNNGV. J lost 4 bases, V lost 3 bases, and 7 bases had no gene match. This CDR3 has 15 amino acids. The sample belongs to a study of blood T cell repertoires in COVID-19. Study overall: PBMCs, B-cell-depleted T cells, or T cells provided the cDNA or gDNA that made up the material.

This receptor was obtained from a man aged 60 to 75 with active or convalescent COVID-19. The sequencing input was peripheral blood. The chain couples TRBV11-2 to TRBJ2-3; 7 positions agree with TRBD1. The CDR3 nucleotides are TGTGCCAGCAGCTTGACAGGGACCGGGGCAGATACGCAGTATTTT. Translated, it gives CASSLTGTGADTQYF.